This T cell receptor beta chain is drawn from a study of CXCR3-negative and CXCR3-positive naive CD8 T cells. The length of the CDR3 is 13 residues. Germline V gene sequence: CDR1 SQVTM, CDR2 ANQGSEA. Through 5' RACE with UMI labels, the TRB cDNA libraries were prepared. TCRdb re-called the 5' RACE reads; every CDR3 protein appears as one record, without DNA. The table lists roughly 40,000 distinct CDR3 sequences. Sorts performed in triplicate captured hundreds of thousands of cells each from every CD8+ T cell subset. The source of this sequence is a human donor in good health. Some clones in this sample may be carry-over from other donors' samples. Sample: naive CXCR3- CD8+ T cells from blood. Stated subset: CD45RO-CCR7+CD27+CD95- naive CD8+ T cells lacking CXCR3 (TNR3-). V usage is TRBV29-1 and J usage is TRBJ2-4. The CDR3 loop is CSVDTGTKNIQYF.